This T cell receptor (beta chain) is from a study of blood T cell repertoires in COVID-19. Background on the study: Sample material is recorded as cDNA or gDNA derived from T cells, B-cell-depleted T cells, or PBMCs.

Ages ranged from 18 to 89 years, with residence in about two dozen US areas. The CDR3 runs to 15 residues. V gave up 4 bases and J gave up 4 bases, with 15 bases separating them. The germline gives CDR1 KGHDR, CDR2 SFDVKD. Profiled with immunoSEQ multiplex PCR; TCRdb holds only in-frame clones, not every one. The data contain about 200,000 clones, approximately 86% of them singletons. Sequenced input: PBMCs or T cells enriched from blood (not recorded which). This sequence joins TRBV24-1 and TRBJ2-5; TRBD2 is a possible D gene (5 bases). This TCR derives from a woman aged 25 to 45 who had been exposed to COVID-19. DNA for the CDR3: TGTGCCACCAGTGACCCCGTCGAAGGGAGAGAGACCCAGTACTTC. Translated: CATSDPVEGRETQYF.